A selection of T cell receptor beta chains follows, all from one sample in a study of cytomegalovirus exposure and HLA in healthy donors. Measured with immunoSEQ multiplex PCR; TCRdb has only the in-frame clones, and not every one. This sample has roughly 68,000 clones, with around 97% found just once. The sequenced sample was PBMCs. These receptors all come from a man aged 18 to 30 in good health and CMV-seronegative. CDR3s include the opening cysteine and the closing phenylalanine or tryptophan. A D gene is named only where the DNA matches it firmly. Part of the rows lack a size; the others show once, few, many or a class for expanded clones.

CDR3 protein: CASSYDFNDRAEQYF; CDR3 DNA: TGCGCCAGCAGCTACGACTTCAACGACAGGGCCGAGCAGTACTTC; clone size: .; V gene: TRBV5-1; D gene: TRBD1; J gene: TRBJ2-7
CDR3 protein: CASSSRDRGGYGYTF; CDR3 DNA: TGTGCCAGCAGTTCCCGGGACAGGGGTGGCTATGGCTACACCTTC; clone size: .; V gene: TRBV6-1; D gene: TRBD1; J gene: TRBJ1-2
CDR3 protein: CASSSPGTGLQETQYF; CDR3 DNA: TGTGCCAGCAGTTCCCCAGGGACAGGGCTCCAAGAGACCCAGTACTTC; clone size: .; V gene: TRBV6-6; D gene: TRBD1; J gene: TRBJ2-5
CDR3 protein: CASSDGQGSRDEQFF; CDR3 DNA: TGTGCCAGCAGTGACGGGCAGGGGAGTAGGGATGAGCAGTTCTTC; clone size: .; V gene: TRBV2; D gene: .; J gene: TRBJ2-1
CDR3 protein: CASVVDRMNTEAFF; CDR3 DNA: TGTGCCAGTGTTGTGGACAGGATGAACACTGAAGCTTTCTTT; clone size: .; V gene: TRBV6-1; D gene: TRBD1; J gene: TRBJ1-1
CDR3 protein: CASSRGDSTDTQYF; CDR3 DNA: TGTGCCAGCTCCCGGGGGGATAGCACAGATACGCAGTATTTT; clone size: .; V gene: TRBV18; D gene: TRBD2; J gene: TRBJ2-3
CDR3 protein: CASSEYRQTSYEQYF; CDR3 DNA: TGTGCCAGCAGTGAATACCGACAAACCTCCTACGAGCAGTACTTC; clone size: .; V gene: TRBV6-1; D gene: .; J gene: TRBJ2-7
CDR3 protein: CASSQVAQTGSGNTIYF; CDR3 DNA: TGCGCCAGCAGCCAAGTAGCCCAGACAGGGTCTGGAAACACCATATATTTT; clone size: .; V gene: TRBV4-1; D gene: TRBD1; J gene: TRBJ1-3
CDR3 protein: CASSLGPQGVSEQYF; CDR3 DNA: TGTGCCAGCAGCTTGGGGCCACAGGGGGTTAGCGAGCAGTACTTC; clone size: .; V gene: TRBV5-6; D gene: TRBD1; J gene: TRBJ2-7
CDR3 protein: CASSLGTGREKLFF; CDR3 DNA: TGTGCCAGCAGCCTCGGGACAGGGCGTGAAAAACTGTTTTTT; clone size: .; V gene: TRBV7-9; D gene: TRBD1; J gene: TRBJ1-4
CDR3 protein: CAISEEQGPYGYTF; CDR3 DNA: TGTGCCATCAGTGAAGAACAGGGACCCTATGGCTACACCTTC; clone size: .; V gene: TRBV10-3; D gene: .; J gene: TRBJ1-2
CDR3 protein: CASSTGQQGGHNEQFF; CDR3 DNA: TGCGCCAGCAGCACGGGACAGCAGGGGGGACACAATGAGCAGTTCTTC; clone size: .; V gene: TRBV5-1; D gene: .; J gene: TRBJ2-1
CDR3 protein: CASSSIAGGPSDTQYF; CDR3 DNA: TGTGCCAGCAGCTCCATAGCGGGAGGGCCATCAGATACGCAGTATTTT; clone size: .; V gene: TRBV7-6; D gene: TRBD2; J gene: TRBJ2-3
CDR3 protein: CASREGSHGEQYF; CDR3 DNA: TGTGCCAGCAGGGAAGGGAGCCATGGGGAGCAGTACTTC; clone size: .; V gene: TRBV2; D gene: .; J gene: TRBJ2-7
CDR3 protein: CASSGLTGGNTEAFF; CDR3 DNA: TGTGCCAGCAGCGGACTCACAGGGGGCAACACTGAAGCTTTCTTT; clone size: .; V gene: TRBV7-9; D gene: TRBD1; J gene: TRBJ1-1
CDR3 protein: CASSLIGGSSYNEQFF; CDR3 DNA: TGTGCCAGCAGCTTAATTGGGGGCAGCTCCTACAATGAGCAGTTCTTC; clone size: .; V gene: TRBV7-3; D gene: .; J gene: TRBJ2-1
CDR3 protein: CASFSPGSGTDTQYF; CDR3 DNA: TGTGCCAGCTTCTCCCCTGGGAGCGGCACAGATACGCAGTATTTT; clone size: .; V gene: TRBV28; D gene: .; J gene: TRBJ2-3
CDR3 protein: CASSHPGLANEQYF; CDR3 DNA: TGCGCCAGCAGCCATCCGGGACTAGCCAACGAGCAGTACTTC; clone size: .; V gene: TRBV4-1; D gene: TRBD2; J gene: TRBJ2-7
CDR3 protein: CASSQAASGYNEQFF; CDR3 DNA: TGCGCCAGCAGCCAAGCAGCTAGCGGATACAATGAGCAGTTCTTC; clone size: .; V gene: TRBV4-1; D gene: TRBD2; J gene: TRBJ2-1
CDR3 protein: CASSLFYEGGGYTF; CDR3 DNA: TGTGCCAGCAGCTTGTTTTACGAGGGAGGTGGCTACACCTTC; clone size: .; V gene: TRBV5-5; D gene: .; J gene: TRBJ1-2
CDR3 protein: CASSMQHASNQPQHF; CDR3 DNA: TGTGCCAGTAGTATGCAACACGCTAGCAATCAGCCCCAGCATTTT; clone size: .; V gene: TRBV19; D gene: .; J gene: TRBJ1-5
CDR3 protein: CASRSPGNYGYTF; CDR3 DNA: TGTGCCAGCAGGTCCCCAGGGAACTATGGCTACACCTTC; clone size: .; V gene: TRBV6-1; D gene: .; J gene: TRBJ1-2
CDR3 protein: CASSSKPGGTEAFF; CDR3 DNA: TGTGCCAGCAGTTCAAAACCAGGGGGCACTGAAGCTTTCTTT; clone size: .; V gene: TRBV6-5; D gene: TRBD1; J gene: TRBJ1-1
CDR3 protein: CASSEALRTDYEQYF; CDR3 DNA: TGTGCCAGCAGTGAAGCGCTTAGGACAGACTACGAGCAGTACTTC; clone size: .; V gene: TRBV2; D gene: .; J gene: TRBJ2-7
CDR3 protein: CASTLRADSYGYTF; CDR3 DNA: TGTGCCAGCACCCTACGGGCGGACAGCTATGGCTACACCTTC; clone size: .; V gene: TRBV9; D gene: .; J gene: TRBJ1-2
CDR3 protein: CASSQDRKTQYF; CDR3 DNA: TGTGCCAGCAGCCAAGACAGGAAGACCCAGTACTTC; clone size: .; V gene: TRBV14; D gene: .; J gene: TRBJ2-5
CDR3 protein: CASSQMTGTEAFF; CDR3 DNA: TGTGCCAGCAGCCAAATGACCGGGACTGAAGCTTTCTTT; clone size: .; V gene: TRBV14; D gene: .; J gene: TRBJ1-1
CDR3 protein: CSVERYTEAFF; CDR3 DNA: TGCAGCGTTGAGAGGTACACTGAAGCTTTCTTT; clone size: .; V gene: TRBV29-1; D gene: .; J gene: TRBJ1-1
CDR3 protein: CAWRREDDGEQFF; CDR3 DNA: TGTGCCTGGAGGCGGGAAGATGACGGTGAGCAGTTCTTC; clone size: .; V gene: TRBV30; D gene: .; J gene: TRBJ2-1
CDR3 protein: CASSIWGANTGELFF; CDR3 DNA: TGTGCCAGTAGTATCTGGGGGGCGAACACCGGGGAGCTGTTTTTT; clone size: .; V gene: TRBV19; D gene: .; J gene: TRBJ2-2
CDR3 protein: CASSWGQGLSYEQYF; CDR3 DNA: TGTGCCAGCAGCTGGGGACAGGGTCTCTCGTACGAGCAGTACTTC; clone size: .; V gene: TRBV5-5; D gene: TRBD1; J gene: TRBJ2-7
CDR3 protein: CASSGLAGDQETQYF; CDR3 DNA: TGTGCCAGCAGTGGTCTAGCGGGGGACCAAGAGACCCAGTACTTC; clone size: once; V gene: TRBV6-1; D gene: TRBD2; J gene: TRBJ2-5
CDR3 protein: CASSESGGVQKLFF; CDR3 DNA: TGTGCCAGCAGTGAGTCTGGGGGGGTACAAAAACTGTTTTTT; clone size: .; V gene: TRBV6-1; D gene: .; J gene: TRBJ1-4
CDR3 protein: CASSDGGQDTEAFF; CDR3 DNA: TGTGCCAGCAGTGACGGAGGTCAAGACACTGAAGCTTTCTTT; clone size: .; V gene: TRBV6-4; D gene: .; J gene: TRBJ1-1
CDR3 protein: CASRGGGTDTQYF; CDR3 DNA: TGCGCCAGCCGAGGGGGAGGGACAGATACGCAGTATTTT; clone size: .; V gene: TRBV6-5; D gene: .; J gene: TRBJ2-3
CDR3 protein: CASSLPPGVSNTEAFF; CDR3 DNA: TGTGCCAGCAGCTTGCCTCCAGGGGTCTCGAACACTGAAGCTTTCTTT; clone size: .; V gene: TRBV11-2; D gene: .; J gene: TRBJ1-1
CDR3 protein: CASSPGQGTDTQYF; CDR3 DNA: TGTGCCAGCAGCCCCGGACAGGGCACAGATACGCAGTATTTT; clone size: .; V gene: TRBV11-2; D gene: TRBD1; J gene: TRBJ2-3
CDR3 protein: CASSLPKGGYTF; CDR3 DNA: TGTGCCAGCAGTTTACCAAAGGGGGGCTACACCTTC; clone size: .; V gene: TRBV28; D gene: .; J gene: TRBJ1-2
CDR3 protein: CASSDSGTGIASGNTIYF; CDR3 DNA: TGCGCCAGCAGTGATTCCGGGACAGGTATCGCCTCTGGAAACACCATATATTTT; clone size: .; V gene: TRBV10-1; D gene: TRBD1; J gene: TRBJ1-3
CDR3 protein: CASSFEGSMNTEAFF; CDR3 DNA: TGTGCCAGCAGCTTCGAGGGATCCATGAACACTGAAGCTTTCTTT; clone size: .; V gene: TRBV7-9; D gene: .; J gene: TRBJ1-1
CDR3 protein: CASSIEGYQPQHF; CDR3 DNA: TGTGCCAGTAGTATAGAGGGCTACCAGCCCCAGCATTTT; clone size: .; V gene: TRBV19; D gene: .; J gene: TRBJ1-5
CDR3 protein: CASSGDGQGTDTQYF; CDR3 DNA: TGTGCCAGCAGTGGAGATGGACAGGGTACAGATACGCAGTATTTT; clone size: .; V gene: TRBV6-4; D gene: TRBD1; J gene: TRBJ2-3
CDR3 protein: CASTREKGLTDTQYF; CDR3 DNA: TGTGCCAGCACTCGAGAAAAGGGGTTAACAGATACGCAGTATTTT; clone size: .; V gene: TRBV2; D gene: .; J gene: TRBJ2-3
CDR3 protein: CASSLAGTGDYEQYF; CDR3 DNA: TGCGCCAGCAGCTTGGCCGGGACAGGCGACTACGAGCAGTACTTC; clone size: .; V gene: TRBV5-1; D gene: TRBD1; J gene: TRBJ2-7
CDR3 protein: CASSSVLNTEAFF; CDR3 DNA: TGTGCCAGTTCCTCGGTCCTGAACACTGAAGCTTTCTTT; clone size: .; V gene: TRBV19; D gene: .; J gene: TRBJ1-1
CDR3 protein: CATSRDQGHDYGYTF; CDR3 DNA: TGTGCCACCAGCAGAGATCAGGGCCACGACTATGGCTACACCTTC; clone size: .; V gene: TRBV15; D gene: .; J gene: TRBJ1-2
CDR3 protein: CASSHGQGAEEQYF; CDR3 DNA: TGCGCCAGCAGTCACGGACAGGGGGCAGAGGAGCAGTACTTC; clone size: .; V gene: TRBV23-1; D gene: TRBD1; J gene: TRBJ2-7
CDR3 protein: CASSFKGDRLRGYTF; CDR3 DNA: TGTGCCAGCAGCTTTAAGGGGGACAGGTTGAGAGGCTACACCTTC; clone size: .; V gene: TRBV7-2; D gene: TRBD1; J gene: TRBJ1-2
CDR3 protein: CASSLEGVLVEQFF; CDR3 DNA: TGTGCCAGTAGTCTCGAGGGGGTCCTCGTTGAGCAGTTCTTC; clone size: .; V gene: TRBV19; D gene: .; J gene: TRBJ2-1
CDR3 protein: CASSRALNTEAFF; CDR3 DNA: TGTGCCAGTAGTCGCGCACTGAACACTGAAGCTTTCTTT; clone size: .; V gene: TRBV19; D gene: .; J gene: TRBJ1-1
CDR3 protein: CASSPTGTYEQYF; CDR3 DNA: TGTGCCAGCTCACCGACCGGGACCTACGAGCAGTACTTC; clone size: .; V gene: TRBV18; D gene: .; J gene: TRBJ2-7
CDR3 protein: CASSPRDSYEQYF; CDR3 DNA: TGCGCCAGCAGCCCCAGGGACTCCTACGAGCAGTACTTC; clone size: .; V gene: TRBV4-1; D gene: .; J gene: TRBJ2-7
CDR3 protein: CASKGQQNQPQHF; CDR3 DNA: TGTGCCAGCAAGGGGCAGCAAAATCAGCCCCAGCATTTT; clone size: once; V gene: TRBV2; D gene: .; J gene: TRBJ1-5
CDR3 protein: CASSLGLTGGLTEAFF; CDR3 DNA: TGTGCCAGCAGCTTAGGCCTGACAGGGGGCCTCACTGAAGCTTTCTTT; clone size: .; V gene: TRBV13; D gene: TRBD1; J gene: TRBJ1-1
CDR3 protein: CASSLIGSSYNEQFF; CDR3 DNA: TGTGCCAGCAGCTTAATTGGGAGCTCCTACAATGAGCAGTTCTTC; clone size: once; V gene: TRBV7-9; D gene: .; J gene: TRBJ2-1
CDR3 protein: CATSRLAGVDEQFF; CDR3 DNA: TGTGCCACATCTAGACTAGCGGGAGTAGATGAGCAGTTCTTC; clone size: .; V gene: TRBV19; D gene: TRBD2; J gene: TRBJ2-1
CDR3 protein: CASRFHSRSGNTIYF; CDR3 DNA: TGTGCCAGCAGGTTCCACAGCCGCTCTGGAAACACCATATATTTT; clone size: .; V gene: TRBV6-1; D gene: .; J gene: TRBJ1-3